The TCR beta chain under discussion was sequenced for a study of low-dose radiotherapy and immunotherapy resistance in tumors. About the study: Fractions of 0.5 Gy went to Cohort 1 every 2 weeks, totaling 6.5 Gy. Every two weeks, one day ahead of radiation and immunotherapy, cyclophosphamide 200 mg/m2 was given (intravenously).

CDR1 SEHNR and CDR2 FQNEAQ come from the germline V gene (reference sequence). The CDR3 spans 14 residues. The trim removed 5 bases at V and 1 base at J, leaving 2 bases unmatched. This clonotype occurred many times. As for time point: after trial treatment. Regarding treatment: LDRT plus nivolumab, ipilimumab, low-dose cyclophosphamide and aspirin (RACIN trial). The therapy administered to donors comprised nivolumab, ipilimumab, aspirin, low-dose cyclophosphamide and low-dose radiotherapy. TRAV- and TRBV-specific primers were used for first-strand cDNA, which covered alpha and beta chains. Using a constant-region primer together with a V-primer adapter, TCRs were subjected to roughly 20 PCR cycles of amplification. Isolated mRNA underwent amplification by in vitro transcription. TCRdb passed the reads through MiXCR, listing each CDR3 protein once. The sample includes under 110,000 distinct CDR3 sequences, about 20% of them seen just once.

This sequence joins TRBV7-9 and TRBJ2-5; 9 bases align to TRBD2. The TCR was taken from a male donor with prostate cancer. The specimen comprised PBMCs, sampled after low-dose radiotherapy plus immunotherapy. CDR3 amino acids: CASSGGLAQETQYF. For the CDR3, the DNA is TGTGCCAGCAGCGGGGGACTAGCCCAAGAGACCCAGTACTTC. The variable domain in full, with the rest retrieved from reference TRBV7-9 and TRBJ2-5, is DTGVSQNPRHKITKRGQNVTFRCDPISEHNRLYWYRQTLGQGPEFLTYFQNEAQLEKSRLLSDRFSAERPKGSFSTLEIQRTEQGDSAMYLCASSGGLAQETQYFGPGTRLLVL.